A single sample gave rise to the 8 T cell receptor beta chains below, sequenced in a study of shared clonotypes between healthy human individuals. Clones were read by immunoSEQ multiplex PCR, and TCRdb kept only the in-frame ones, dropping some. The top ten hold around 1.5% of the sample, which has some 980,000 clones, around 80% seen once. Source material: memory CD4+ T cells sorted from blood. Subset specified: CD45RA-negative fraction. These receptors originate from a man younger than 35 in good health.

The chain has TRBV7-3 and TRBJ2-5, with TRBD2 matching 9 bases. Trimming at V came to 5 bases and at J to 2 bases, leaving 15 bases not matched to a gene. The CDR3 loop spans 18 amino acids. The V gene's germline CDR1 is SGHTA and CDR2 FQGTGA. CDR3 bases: TGTGCCAGCAGCCCGGGGGAGCGGGGGGCGATCCGACAAGAGACCCAGTACTTC. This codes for CASSPGERGAIRQETQYF.

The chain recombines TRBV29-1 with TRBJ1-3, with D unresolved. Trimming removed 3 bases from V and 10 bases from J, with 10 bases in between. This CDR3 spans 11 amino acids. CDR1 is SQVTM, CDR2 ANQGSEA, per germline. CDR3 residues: CSVDRKTTIYF. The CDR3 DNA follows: TGCAGCGTTGATCGTAAGACGACCATATATTTT.

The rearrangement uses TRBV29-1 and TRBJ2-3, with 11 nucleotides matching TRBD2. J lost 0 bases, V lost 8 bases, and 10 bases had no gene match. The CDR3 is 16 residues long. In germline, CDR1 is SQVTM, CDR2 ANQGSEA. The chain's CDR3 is CSLLGLAGFSTDTQYF. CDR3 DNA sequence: TGCAGCCTACTCGGACTAGCGGGCTTTAGCACAGATACGCAGTATTTT.

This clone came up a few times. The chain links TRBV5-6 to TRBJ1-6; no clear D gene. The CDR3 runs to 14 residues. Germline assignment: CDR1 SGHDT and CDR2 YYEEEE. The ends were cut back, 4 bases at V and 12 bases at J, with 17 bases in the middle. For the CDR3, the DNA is TGTGCCAGCAGCCAACGTGGGCCATCGCAACCCCTCCACTTT. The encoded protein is CASSQRGPSQPLHF.

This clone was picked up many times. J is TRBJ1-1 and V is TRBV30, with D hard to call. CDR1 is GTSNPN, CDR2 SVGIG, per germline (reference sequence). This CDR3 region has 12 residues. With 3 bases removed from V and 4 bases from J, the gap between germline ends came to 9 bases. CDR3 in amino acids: CAWRERGTEAFF. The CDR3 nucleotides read TGTGCCTGGAGGGAGAGAGGCACTGAAGCTTTCTTT.

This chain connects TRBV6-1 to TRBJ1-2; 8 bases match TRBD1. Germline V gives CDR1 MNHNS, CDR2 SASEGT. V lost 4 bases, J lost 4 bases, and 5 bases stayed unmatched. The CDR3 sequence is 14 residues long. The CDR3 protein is CASSAGTGLYGYTF. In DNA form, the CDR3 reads TGTGCCAGCAGTGCCGGGACAGGTCTCTATGGCTACACCTTC.

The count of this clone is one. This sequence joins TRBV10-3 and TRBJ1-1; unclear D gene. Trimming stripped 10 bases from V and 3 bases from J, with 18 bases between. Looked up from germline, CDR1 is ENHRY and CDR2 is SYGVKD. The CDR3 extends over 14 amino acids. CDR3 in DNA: TGTGCCACCGGACCTAACACAGACTACACTGAAGCTTTCTTT. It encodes CATGPNTDYTEAFF.

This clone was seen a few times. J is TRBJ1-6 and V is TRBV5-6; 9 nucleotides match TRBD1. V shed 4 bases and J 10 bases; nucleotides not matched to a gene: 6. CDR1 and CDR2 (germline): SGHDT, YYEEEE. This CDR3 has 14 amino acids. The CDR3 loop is CASSQGQGWSPLHF. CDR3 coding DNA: TGTGCCAGCAGCCAGGGACAGGGTTGGTCACCCCTCCACTTT.